This TCR beta chain emerged from a study of kidney transplant recipient with SARS-CoV-2 infection. At least ten counts were recorded for this clonotype. Using its own MiXCR run on the reads, TCRdb lists one record per CDR3 protein. The sample yields 200,000 to 300,000 distinct CDR3 sequences, under 35% seen once. The CDR3 consists of 15 residues. Germline CDR1 reads SGHVS; CDR2 reads FQNEAQ. With V trimmed by 1 base and J by 4 bases, 6 bases remained unmatched. The origin of this receptor is a male patient in his thirties who had COVID-19 and was a kidney transplant recipient. T cells may partly derive from the graft donor. The chain links TRBV7-8 to TRBJ2-7; 8 bases align to TRBD2. The sample in question was a blood sample, obtained at baseline and on day 111 from a kidney transplant recipient. The CDR3 DNA is TGTGCCAGCAGCTTAGGCGGGGGGAGAGGGTACGAGCAGTACTTC. It is translated as CASSLGGGRGYEQYF.